This passage covers 12 T cell receptor beta chains from one sample sequenced in a study of PD-1 blockade in classical Hodgkin lymphoma (dated by TCRdb to the early 2020s). Libraries were built with the immunoSEQ multiplex PCR assay. TCRdb carries this immuneACCESS record with in-frame sequences only. Its versions omit some clonotypes, under half of them owing to an unresolved V gene in the studies checked, with the rest unexplained. The sample table lists over 25,000 clones, less than 75% of them with a count of one. The ten largest clones take up 3.5% to 5% of the sample. The sample's time point, from its label and the paper: cycle 4 day 1 (C4D1), after five to seven weeks of nivolumab. Every trial patient had relapsed after autologous stem cell transplantation, and cohorts A, B and C differed in prior brentuximab vedotin exposure. Here the sequenced sample was peripheral blood mononuclear cells (PBMCs), taken before the fourth cycle of nivolumab. The origin of the receptors is a human donor with classical Hodgkin lymphoma.

The genes are TRBV27 and TRBJ1-2; D is undetermined. V was clipped by 3 bases and J by 0 bases, with 14 bases between them. The CDR3 runs 16 residues. Germline CDR1 is MNHEY and CDR2 is SMNVEV (reference sequence). The CDR3 coding sequence is TGTGCCAGCAGTTTTCGGGCAGCCCTAGCTAACTATGGCTACACCTTC. Its translation is CASSFRAALANYGYTF.

This clone was detected once. V is TRBV30 and J is TRBJ2-7; 12 positions agree with TRBD1. The V gene's germline CDR1 is GTSNPN and CDR2 SVGIG (reference sequence). This CDR3 has 19 residues. V lost 0 bases and J lost 6; bases outside the gene matches: 18. CDR3 residues: CAWSVLGTGGAEVTGEQYF. CDR3 DNA sequence: TGTGCCTGGAGTGTACTGGGGACAGGGGGCGCGGAGGTAACAGGCGAGCAGTACTTC. The variable domain in full, with the rest retrieved from reference TRBV30 and TRBJ2-7, is SQTIHQWPATLVQPVGSPLSLECTVEGTSNPNLYWYRQAAGRGLQLLFYSVGIGQISSEVPQNLSASRPQDRQFILSSKKLLLSDSGFYLCAWSVLGTGGAEVTGEQYFGPGTRLTVT.

CDR3 sequence: CASSRTSGSPNEQFF. Here the CDR3 DNA reads TGTGCCAGCAGCCGTACTAGCGGGAGTCCCAATGAGCAGTTCTTC. This rearrangement joins TRBV5-8 to TRBJ2-1; 11 nucleotides align to TRBD2. Looked up from germline, CDR1 is SGHTS and CDR2 is YDEGEE. Trimming at V came to 4 bases and at J to 6 bases, leaving 6 bases not matched to a gene. CDR3 length equals 15 residues.

The V gene is TRBV30, the J gene TRBJ2-1, with 7 positions matching TRBD1. CDR3 length: 13 amino acids. The ends lost 2 bases at V and 6 bases at J; junction bases unmatched: 4. Germline CDR1 reads GTSNPN; CDR2 reads SVGIG (reference sequence). CDR3 sequence (DNA): TGTGCCTGGAGTTCAGGGGGACCCAATGAGCAGTTCTTC. It translates to CAWSSGGPNEQFF.

The CDR3 coding sequence is TGTGCCAGCAGCCTGACAGGCTACAATGAGCAGTTCTTC. This translates into CASSLTGYNEQFF. This rearrangement joins TRBV6-5 to TRBJ2-1; a possible D gene is TRBD1 (6 bases). There are 13 residues in the CDR3. The V gene lost 6 bases and the J gene lost 3 bases, with 9 bases spanning the gap. Germline V gives CDR1 MNHEY, CDR2 SVGAGI.

The V call is TRBV7-7, the J call TRBJ2-1, with 9 bases identical to TRBD2. Trimming removed 3 bases from V and 7 bases from J; junction bases left unmatched: 7. Germline lookup yields CDR1 SSHAT and CDR2 FNYEAQ (reference sequence). The CDR3 sequence is 15 residues long. The CDR3 loop is CASSFAGGPGNEQFF. The DNA of the CDR3 is TGTGCCAGCAGCTTCGCGGGGGGGCCAGGGAATGAGCAGTTCTTC.

The chain has TRBV9 and TRBJ2-7; 9 bases are a match to TRBD1. The CDR3 runs to 13 residues. Germline loops: CDR1 SGDLS, CDR2 YYNGEE. The V gene end was trimmed by 4 bases and the J gene end by 6 bases; junction bases not matched to a gene: 5. This CDR3 reads CASSKGQGSEQYF. The CDR3, as DNA: TGTGCCAGCAGCAAGGGACAGGGCTCCGAGCAGTACTTC.

This clone has more than one count but fewer than ten. The chain joins TRBV6-6 to TRBJ1-1; 7 nucleotides line up with TRBD1. This CDR3 spans 13 amino acids. J gave up 11 bases and V 5 bases, and 11 bases lay outside the gene matches. Germline V CDR1 and CDR2: MNHNY, SVGAGI (reference sequence). The CDR3 DNA sequence: TGTGCCAGCAGTGATCGACAGGGAATTTTTGCTTTCTTT. Amino acids: CASSDRQGIFAFF.

V is TRBV28 and J is TRBJ1-5; D remains ambiguous. Looked up from germline, CDR1 is MDHEN and CDR2 is SYDVKM. Trimming stripped 5 bases from V and 3 bases from J, with 11 bases between. CDR3 length: 14 amino acids. CDR3 nucleotides: TGTGCCAGCAGTATTGACGGACCCAATCAGCCCCAGCATTTT. Translating it yields CASSIDGPNQPQHF.

The chain links TRBV21-1 to TRBJ2-7; the table gives TRBD1 as D, unverified against the DNA. TRBV21-1 has pseudogene status. The length of the CDR3 is 19 residues. The CDR3 DNA reads TGTGCCAGCAGCTCCGGGCGGGACAGGGCTTTCCGGGATCCCCACGAGCAGTACTTC. The encoded protein is CASSSGRDRAFRDPHEQYF.

The chain has TRBV7-2 and TRBJ1-4; no clear D gene. The length of the CDR3 is 15 residues. V was cut by 1 base and J by 4 bases, with 10 bases left in between. Germline CDR1 reads SGHTA; CDR2 reads FQGNSA. This chain's CDR3 is CASSLGLGFNEKLFF. In DNA, the CDR3 is TGTGCCAGCAGCTTAGGTTTGGGTTTTAATGAAAAACTGTTTTTT.

The CDR3 region has the DNA TGTGCCAGCAGTGCCGGACAGGAGTTTAATGAAAAACTGTTTTTT. Encoded protein: CASSAGQEFNEKLFF. The rearrangement uses TRBV28 and TRBJ1-4, with 7 bases aligning to TRBD1. Trimming at V came to 5 bases and at J to 4 bases, leaving 7 bases not matched to a gene. This CDR3 region has 15 residues. Germline V gene lookup returns CDR1 MDHEN and CDR2 SYDVKM.